This T cell receptor (beta chain) stems from a study of TIL therapy for anti-PD-1-resistant metastatic lung cancer. On the study more broadly: By whole-exome sequencing, median non-synonymous tumor mutation burden was around 1.4 mutations per megabase.

The libraries were made with immunoSEQ v3. Only in-frame clones appear in the TCRdb table, and some are missing; sequencing was by immunoSEQ multiplex PCR. This sample has approximately 15,000 clones, with approximately 85% found just once. The time point: pre-treatment sample, taken before nivolumab and TIL therapy. This CDR3 contains 13 residues. V was clipped by 2 bases and J by 3 bases, with 7 bases between them. Germline V gene data show CDR1 as KGHSH and CDR2 as LQKENI. The TCR was taken from a person between 25 and 80 years old with non-small cell lung cancer. This sample comprised blood, obtained at baseline. The chain employs TRBV18 and TRBJ1-2; D is perhaps TRBD1 (5 bases). CDR3 loop: CASSPGQHYGYTF. In nucleotides, the CDR3 is TGTGCCAGCTCACCAGGACAACACTATGGCTACACCTTC.